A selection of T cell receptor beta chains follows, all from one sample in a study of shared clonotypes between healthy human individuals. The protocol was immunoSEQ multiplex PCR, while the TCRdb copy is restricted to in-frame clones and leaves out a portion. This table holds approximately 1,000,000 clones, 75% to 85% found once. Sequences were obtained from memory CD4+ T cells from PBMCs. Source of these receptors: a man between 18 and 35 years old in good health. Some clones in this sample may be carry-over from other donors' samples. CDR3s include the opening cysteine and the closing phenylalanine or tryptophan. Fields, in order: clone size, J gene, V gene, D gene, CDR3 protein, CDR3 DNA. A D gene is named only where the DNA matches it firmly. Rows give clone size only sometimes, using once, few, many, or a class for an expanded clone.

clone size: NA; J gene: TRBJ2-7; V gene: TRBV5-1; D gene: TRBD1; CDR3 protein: CASSLVGQGYEQYF; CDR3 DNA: TGCGCCAGCAGCTTGGTCGGACAGGGCTACGAGCAGTACTTC
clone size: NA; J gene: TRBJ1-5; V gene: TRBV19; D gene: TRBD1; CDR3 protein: CASSIQGEQPQHF; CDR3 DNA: TGTGCCAGTAGTATACAGGGGGAACAGCCCCAGCATTTT
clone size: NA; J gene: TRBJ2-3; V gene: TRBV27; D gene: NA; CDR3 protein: CASSLKTYPGQVTDTQYF; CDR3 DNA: TGTGCCAGCAGCCTAAAGACCTACCCGGGCCAGGTGACAGATACGCAGTATTTT
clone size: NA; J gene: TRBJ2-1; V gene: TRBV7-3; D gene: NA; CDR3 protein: CASSLIGLYNEQFF; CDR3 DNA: TGTGCCAGCAGCTTAATCGGGCTCTACAATGAGCAGTTCTTC
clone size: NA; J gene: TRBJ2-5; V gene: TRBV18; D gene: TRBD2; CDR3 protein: CASSPSSGRNQETQYF; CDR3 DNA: TGTGCCAGCTCACCGTCGAGCGGGAGGAACCAAGAGACCCAGTACTTC
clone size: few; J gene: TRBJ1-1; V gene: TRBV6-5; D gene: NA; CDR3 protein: CASSYSAALNTEAFF; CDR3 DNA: TGTGCCAGCAGTTACTCGGCAGCTCTGAACACTGAAGCTTTCTTT
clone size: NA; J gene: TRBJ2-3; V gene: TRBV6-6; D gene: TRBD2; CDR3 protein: CASSSRLAASTDTQYF; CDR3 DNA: TGTGCCAGCAGCTCACGACTAGCAGCTAGCACAGATACGCAGTATTTT
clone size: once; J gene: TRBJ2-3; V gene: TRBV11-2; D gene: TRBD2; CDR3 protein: CASSPGLAGGGGTDTQYF; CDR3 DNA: TGTGCCAGCAGCCCCGGACTAGCGGGAGGAGGAGGGACAGATACGCAGTATTTT
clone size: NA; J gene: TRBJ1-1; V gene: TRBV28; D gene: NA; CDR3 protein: CASTTDTEAFF; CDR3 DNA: TGTGCCAGCACGACAGACACTGAAGCTTTCTTT
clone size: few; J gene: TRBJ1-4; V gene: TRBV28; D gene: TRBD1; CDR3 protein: CASAGTANEKLFF; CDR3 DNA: TGTGCCAGCGCAGGGACAGCAAATGAAAAACTGTTTTTT
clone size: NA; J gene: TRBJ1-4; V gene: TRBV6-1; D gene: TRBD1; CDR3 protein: CASRDRGPGEKLFF; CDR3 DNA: TGTGCCAGCAGAGACAGGGGGCCGGGCGAAAAACTGTTTTTT
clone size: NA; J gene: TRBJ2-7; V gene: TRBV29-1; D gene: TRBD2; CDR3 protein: CSVFPSGHYEQYF; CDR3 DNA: TGCAGCGTTTTCCCTAGCGGCCACTACGAGCAGTACTTC
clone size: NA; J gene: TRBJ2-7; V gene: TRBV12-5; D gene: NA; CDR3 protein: CASGSPKPGFQNYEQYF; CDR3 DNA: TGTGCTAGTGGTTCCCCAAAACCAGGGTTCCAAAACTACGAGCAGTACTTC
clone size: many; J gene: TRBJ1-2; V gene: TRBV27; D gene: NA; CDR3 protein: CASSLGGYPYGYTF; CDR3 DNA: TGTGCCAGCAGCCTCGGAGGGTATCCCTATGGCTACACCTTC
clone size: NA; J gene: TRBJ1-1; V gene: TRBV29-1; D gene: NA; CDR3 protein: CSVARGSGTEAFF; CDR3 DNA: TGCAGCGTTGCGCGGGGGTCCGGGACTGAAGCTTTCTTT
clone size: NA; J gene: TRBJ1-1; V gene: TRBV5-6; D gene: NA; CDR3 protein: CASSPTLPSTEAFF; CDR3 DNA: TGTGCCAGCAGCCCTACGTTGCCCAGCACTGAAGCTTTCTTT
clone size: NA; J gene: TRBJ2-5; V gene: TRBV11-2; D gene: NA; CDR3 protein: CASSNMGRETQYF; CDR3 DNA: TGTGCCAGCAGCAATATGGGGCGGGAGACCCAGTACTTC
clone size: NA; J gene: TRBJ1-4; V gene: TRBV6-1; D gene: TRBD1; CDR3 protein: CASSDRDRRGATNEKLFF; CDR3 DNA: TGTGCCAGCAGTGACAGGGACAGGAGGGGAGCAACTAATGAAAAACTGTTTTTT
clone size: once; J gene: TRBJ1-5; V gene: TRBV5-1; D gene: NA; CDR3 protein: CASSPLGGNQPQHF; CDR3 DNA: TGCGCCAGCAGCCCCCTGGGGGGCAATCAGCCCCAGCATTTT
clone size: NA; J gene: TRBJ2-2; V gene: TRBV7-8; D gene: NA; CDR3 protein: CASSLVASANTGELFF; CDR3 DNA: TGTGCCAGCAGCTTAGTGGCTAGTGCTAACACCGGGGAGCTGTTTTTT
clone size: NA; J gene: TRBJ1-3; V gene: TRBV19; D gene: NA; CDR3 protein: CASGGVAGNTIYF; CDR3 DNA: TGTGCCAGTGGAGGGGTTGCTGGAAACACCATATATTTT
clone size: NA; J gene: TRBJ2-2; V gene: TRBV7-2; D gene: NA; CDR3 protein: CASSLGRTGELFF; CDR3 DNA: TGTGCCAGCAGCTTAGGTCGCACCGGGGAGCTGTTTTTT
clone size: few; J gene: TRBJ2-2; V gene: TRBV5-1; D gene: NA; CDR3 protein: CASRPTVNTGELFF; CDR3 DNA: TGCGCCAGCAGGCCGACAGTGAACACCGGGGAGCTGTTTTTT
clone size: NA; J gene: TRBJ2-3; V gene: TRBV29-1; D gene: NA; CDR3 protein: CSVEGASRGFGTDTQYF; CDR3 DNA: TGCAGCGTTGAAGGCGCAAGCAGGGGTTTCGGCACAGATACGCAGTATTTT
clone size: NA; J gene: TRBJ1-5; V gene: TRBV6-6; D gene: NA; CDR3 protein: CASSYPDQPQHF; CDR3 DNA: TGTGCCAGCAGTTATCCTGATCAGCCCCAGCATTTT
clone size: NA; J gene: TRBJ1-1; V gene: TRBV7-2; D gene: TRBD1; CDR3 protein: CASSLASGQGATEAFF; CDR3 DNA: TGTGCCAGCAGCTTAGCGTCGGGACAGGGGGCCACTGAAGCTTTCTTT
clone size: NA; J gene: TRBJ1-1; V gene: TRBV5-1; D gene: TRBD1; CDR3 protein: CASSLGQGGNTEAFF; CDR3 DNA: TGCGCCAGCAGCTTGGGACAGGGCGGGAACACTGAAGCTTTCTTT
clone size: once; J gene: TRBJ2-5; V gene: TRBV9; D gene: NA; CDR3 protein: CASSVSAPGWETQYF; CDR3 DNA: TGTGCCAGCAGCGTCAGTGCTCCCGGGTGGGAGACCCAGTACTTC
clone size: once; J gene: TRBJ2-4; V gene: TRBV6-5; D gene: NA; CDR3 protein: CASSYAPAGLMDIQYF; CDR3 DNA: TGTGCCAGCAGTTACGCCCCGGCGGGGCTAATGGACATTCAGTACTTC
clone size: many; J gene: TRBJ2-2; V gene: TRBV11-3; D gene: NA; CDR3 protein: CASSGRTGELFF; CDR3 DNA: TGTGCCAGCAGCGGTCGGACCGGGGAGCTGTTTTTT
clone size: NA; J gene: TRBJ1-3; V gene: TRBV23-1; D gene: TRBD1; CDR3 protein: CASSQSRGPSGNTIYF; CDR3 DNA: TGCGCCAGCAGTCAATCGAGGGGGCCCTCTGGAAACACCATATATTTT
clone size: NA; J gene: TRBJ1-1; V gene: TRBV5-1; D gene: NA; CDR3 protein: CATQQNPGGTEAFF; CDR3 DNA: TGCGCCACCCAACAGAACCCGGGAGGCACTGAAGCTTTCTTT
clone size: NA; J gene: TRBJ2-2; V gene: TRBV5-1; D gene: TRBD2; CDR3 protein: CASSLAAGRSTGELFF; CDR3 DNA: TGCGCCAGCAGCTTGGCAGCGGGGCGGTCCACCGGGGAGCTGTTTTTT
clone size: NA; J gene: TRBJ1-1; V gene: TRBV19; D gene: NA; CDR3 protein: CASKVPGLRGTEAFF; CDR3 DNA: TGTGCCAGTAAAGTCCCGGGGTTGAGGGGCACTGAAGCTTTCTTT
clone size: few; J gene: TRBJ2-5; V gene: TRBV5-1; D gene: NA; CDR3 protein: CASSSSGTQETQYF; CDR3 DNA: TGCGCCAGCAGCTCCTCTGGGACCCAAGAGACCCAGTACTTC
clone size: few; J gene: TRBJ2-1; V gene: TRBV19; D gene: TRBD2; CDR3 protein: CASSIDEGRGEQFF; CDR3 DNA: TGTGCCAGTAGTATAGATGAGGGGAGGGGTGAGCAGTTCTTC
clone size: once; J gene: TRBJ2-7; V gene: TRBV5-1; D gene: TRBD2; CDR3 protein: CASSLAVGGSSYEQYF; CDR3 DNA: TGCGCCAGCAGCTTGGCAGTCGGGGGGAGCTCCTACGAGCAGTACTTC
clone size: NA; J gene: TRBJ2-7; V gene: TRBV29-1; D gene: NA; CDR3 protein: CREAYEQYF; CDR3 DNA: TGCAGGGAGGCGTACGAGCAGTACTTC
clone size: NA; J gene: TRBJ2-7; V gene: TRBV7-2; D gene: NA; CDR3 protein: CASSLNFGEQYF; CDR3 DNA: TGTGCCAGCAGCCTTAATTTTGGCGAGCAGTACTTC
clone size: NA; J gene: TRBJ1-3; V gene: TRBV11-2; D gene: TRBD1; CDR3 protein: CASSLGGGQSSGNTIYF; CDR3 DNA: TGTGCCAGCAGCTTAGGGGGGGGACAGAGCTCTGGAAACACCATATATTTT
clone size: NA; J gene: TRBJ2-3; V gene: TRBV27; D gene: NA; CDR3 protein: CASSVTSLRTSTDTQYF; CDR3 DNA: TGTGCCAGCAGTGTTACTAGTCTAAGGACCAGCACAGATACGCAGTATTTT
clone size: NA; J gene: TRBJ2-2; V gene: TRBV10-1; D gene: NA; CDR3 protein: CASSTPGELFF; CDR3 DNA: TGCGCCAGCAGCACACCCGGGGAGCTGTTTTTT
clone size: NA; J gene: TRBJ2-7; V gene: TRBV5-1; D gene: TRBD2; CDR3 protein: CASSEGSGNEQYF; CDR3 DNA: TGCGCCAGCAGTGAGGGCAGCGGGAACGAGCAGTACTTC
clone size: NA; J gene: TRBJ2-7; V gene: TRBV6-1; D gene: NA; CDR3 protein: CATWARVSPSYEQYF; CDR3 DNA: TGTGCCACGTGGGCCAGGGTCTCCCCCTCCTACGAGCAGTACTTC
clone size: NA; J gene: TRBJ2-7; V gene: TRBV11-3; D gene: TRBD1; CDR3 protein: CASSIGGGEQYF; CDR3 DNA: TGTGCCAGCAGCATAGGGGGCGGCGAGCAGTACTTC
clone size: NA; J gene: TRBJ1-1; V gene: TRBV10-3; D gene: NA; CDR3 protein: CAISDLGKGTEAFF; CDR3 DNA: TGTGCCATCAGTGATTTGGGGAAGGGCACTGAAGCTTTCTTT
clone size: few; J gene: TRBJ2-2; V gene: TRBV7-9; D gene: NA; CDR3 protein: CASSPGQSTSTGELFF; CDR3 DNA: TGTGCCAGCAGCCCCGGACAGTCAACGAGCACCGGGGAGCTGTTTTTT
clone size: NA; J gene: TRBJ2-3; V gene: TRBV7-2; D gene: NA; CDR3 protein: CASSLPILAPMEDTQYF; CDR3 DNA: TGTGCCAGCAGCTTACCCATACTAGCTCCTATGGAAGATACGCAGTATTTT
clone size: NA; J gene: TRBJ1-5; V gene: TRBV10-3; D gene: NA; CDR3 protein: CAISEAGGNQPQHF; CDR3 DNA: TGTGCCATCAGTGAGGCTGGGGGCAATCAGCCCCAGCATTTT